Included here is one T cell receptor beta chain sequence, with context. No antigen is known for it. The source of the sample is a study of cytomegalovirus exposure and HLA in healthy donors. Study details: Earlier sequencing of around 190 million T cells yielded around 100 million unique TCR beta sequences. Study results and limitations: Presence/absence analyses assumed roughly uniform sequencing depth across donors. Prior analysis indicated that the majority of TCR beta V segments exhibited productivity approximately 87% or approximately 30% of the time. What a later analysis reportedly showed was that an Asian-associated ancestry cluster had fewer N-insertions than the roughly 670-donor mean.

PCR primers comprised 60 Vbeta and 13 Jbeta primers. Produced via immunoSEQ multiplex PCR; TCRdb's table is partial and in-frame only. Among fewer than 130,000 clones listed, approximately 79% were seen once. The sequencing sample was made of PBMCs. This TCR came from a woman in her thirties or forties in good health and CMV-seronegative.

The CDR3 DNA reads as TGTGCCACCAGCGTCCCCTCGGCCGGGTTCAATCAGCCCCAGCATTTT. Encoded protein: CATSVPSAGFNQPQHF. The chain employs TRBV15 and TRBJ1-5; D not resolved. CDR1 is LNHNV, CDR2 YYDKDF, per germline (reference sequence). The CDR3 runs to 16 residues. Trimming left V 5 bases short and J 3 bases short, with 17 bases between.